This T cell receptor beta chain was obtained from a study of blood T cell repertoires in COVID-19. Study-wide background: Material from acute and convalescent COVID-19 was sourced from the United States, Italy and Spain. Sample material is recorded as cDNA or gDNA derived from T cells, B-cell-depleted T cells, or PBMCs.

How the authors handled the data: Amplification of reference gene primers provided the estimated nucleated cell counts. TCRdb's copy holds only in-frame clones and misses some; the assay was immunoSEQ multiplex PCR. D and trimming were read from the DNA, whereas the V and J calls and clone size are those reported in that table. The sample consists of 75,000 to 100,000 clones, 65% to 85% of them appearing once. Material: peripheral blood. The TCR sequence derives from a man in his sixties with acute or convalescent COVID-19.

CDR3 sequence reads: CAWRGTGTSPLHF. CDR3 coding DNA: TGTGCCTGGAGGGGGACAGGGACTTCACCCCTCCACTTT. The genes are TRBV30 and TRBJ1-6; 9 bases are a match to TRBD1. Trimming removed 3 bases from V and 9 bases from J; junction bases left unmatched: 3. Germline values: CDR1 GTSNPN, CDR2 SVGIG (reference sequence). This CDR3 region has 13 residues.